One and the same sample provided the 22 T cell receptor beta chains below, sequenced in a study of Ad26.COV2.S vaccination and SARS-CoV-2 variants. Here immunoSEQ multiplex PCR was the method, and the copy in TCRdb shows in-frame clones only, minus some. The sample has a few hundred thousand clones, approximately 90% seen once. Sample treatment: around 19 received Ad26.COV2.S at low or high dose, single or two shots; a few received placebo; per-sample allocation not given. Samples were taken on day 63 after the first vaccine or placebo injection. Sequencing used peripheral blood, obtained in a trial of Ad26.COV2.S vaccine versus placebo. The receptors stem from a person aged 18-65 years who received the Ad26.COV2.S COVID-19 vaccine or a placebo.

In nucleotides, the CDR3 is TGTGCCAGTAGTAAAGCTGGACAGCAAGAGACCCAGTACTTC. Protein sequence: CASSKAGQQETQYF. The chain links TRBV19 to TRBJ2-5; weak D call: TRBD1 (6 bases). CDR1 LNHDA and CDR2 SQIVND come from the germline V gene (reference sequence). The CDR3 length is 14 residues. V shed 4 bases and J shed 2 bases, with 11 bases lying between them.

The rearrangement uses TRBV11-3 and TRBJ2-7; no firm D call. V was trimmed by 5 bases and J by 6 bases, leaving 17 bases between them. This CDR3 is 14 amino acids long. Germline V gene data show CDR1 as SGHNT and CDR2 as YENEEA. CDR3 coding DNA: TGTGCCAGCAGCCCATTCGCCCGGCGGATCGAGCAGTACTTC. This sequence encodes CASSPFARRIEQYF.

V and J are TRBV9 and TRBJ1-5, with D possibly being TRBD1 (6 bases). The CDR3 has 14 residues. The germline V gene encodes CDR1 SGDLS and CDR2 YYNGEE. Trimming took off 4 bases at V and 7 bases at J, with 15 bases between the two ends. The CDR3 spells CASSRGGANQPQHF. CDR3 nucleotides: TGTGCCAGCAGCCGGGGGGGCGCGAACCAGCCCCAGCATTTT.

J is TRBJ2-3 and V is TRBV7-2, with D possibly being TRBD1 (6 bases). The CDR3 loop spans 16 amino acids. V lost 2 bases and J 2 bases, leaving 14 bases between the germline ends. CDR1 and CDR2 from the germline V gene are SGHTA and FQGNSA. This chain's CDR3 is CASSLRGNRNTDTQYF. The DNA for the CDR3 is TGTGCCAGCAGCTTAAGGGGGAATCGGAACACAGATACGCAGTATTTT.

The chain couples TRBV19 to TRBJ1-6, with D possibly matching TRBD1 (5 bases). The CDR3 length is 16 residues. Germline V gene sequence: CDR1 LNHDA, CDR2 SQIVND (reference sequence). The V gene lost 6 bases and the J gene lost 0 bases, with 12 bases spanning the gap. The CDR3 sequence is CASSAGGSSYNSPLHF. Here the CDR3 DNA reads TGTGCCAGTAGCGCCGGGGGGAGCTCCTATAATTCACCCCTCCACTTT.

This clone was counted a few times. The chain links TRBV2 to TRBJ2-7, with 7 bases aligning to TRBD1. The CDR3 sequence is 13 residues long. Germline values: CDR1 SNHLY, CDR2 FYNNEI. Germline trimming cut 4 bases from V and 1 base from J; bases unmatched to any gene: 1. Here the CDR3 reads CASSAGQSYEQYF. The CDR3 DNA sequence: TGTGCCAGCAGTGCGGGACAGTCCTACGAGCAGTACTTC.

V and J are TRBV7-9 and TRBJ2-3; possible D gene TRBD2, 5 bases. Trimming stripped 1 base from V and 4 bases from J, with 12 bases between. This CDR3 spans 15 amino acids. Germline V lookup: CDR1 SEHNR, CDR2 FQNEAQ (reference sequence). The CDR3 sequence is CASSLGRTVADTQYF. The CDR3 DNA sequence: TGTGCCAGCAGCTTAGGGAGGACTGTGGCAGATACGCAGTATTTT.

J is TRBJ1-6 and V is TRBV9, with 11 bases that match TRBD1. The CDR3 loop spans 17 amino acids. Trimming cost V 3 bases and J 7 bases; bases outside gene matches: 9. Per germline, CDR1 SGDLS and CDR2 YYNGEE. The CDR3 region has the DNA TGTGCCAGCAGCGCTAGGACAGGGGGCGGTTGGAATTCACCCCTCCACTTT. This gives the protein CASSARTGGGWNSPLHF.

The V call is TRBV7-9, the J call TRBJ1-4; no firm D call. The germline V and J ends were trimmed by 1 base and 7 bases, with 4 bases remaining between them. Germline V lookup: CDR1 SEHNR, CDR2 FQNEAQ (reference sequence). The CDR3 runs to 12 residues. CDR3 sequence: CASSLVIEKLFF. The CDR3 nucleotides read TGTGCCAGCAGCTTAGTTATTGAAAAACTGTTTTTT.

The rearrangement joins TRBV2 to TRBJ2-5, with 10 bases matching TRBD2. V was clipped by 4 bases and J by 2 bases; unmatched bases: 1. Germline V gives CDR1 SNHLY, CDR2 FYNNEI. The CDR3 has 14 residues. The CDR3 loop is CASSVTSGQETQYF. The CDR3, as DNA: TGTGCCAGCAGTGTGACTAGCGGGCAAGAGACCCAGTACTTC. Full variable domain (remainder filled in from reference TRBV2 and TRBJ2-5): EPEVTQTPSHQVTQMGQEVILRCVPISNHLYFYWYRQILGQKVEFLVSFYNNEISEKSEIFDDQFSVERPDGSNFTLKIRSTKLEDSAMYFCASSVTSGQETQYFGPGTRLLVL.

Here the CDR3 DNA reads TGTGCCAGTAGTCCCCTGACAGGGGGAAAATATCAGCCCCAGCATTTT. This codes for CASSPLTGGKYQPQHF. This chain joins TRBV19 and TRBJ1-5; 9 bases map to TRBD1. Germline V gene data show CDR1 as LNHDA and CDR2 as SQIVND (reference sequence). The CDR3 has 16 residues. Trimming cost V 5 bases and J 5 bases; bases outside gene matches: 10.

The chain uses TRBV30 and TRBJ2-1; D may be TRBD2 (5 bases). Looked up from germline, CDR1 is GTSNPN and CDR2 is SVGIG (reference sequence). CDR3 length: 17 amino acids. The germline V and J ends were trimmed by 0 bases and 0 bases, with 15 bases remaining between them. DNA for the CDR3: TGTGCCTGGAGTGTAGTATCGGGGAAGAGCTCCTACAATGAGCAGTTCTTC. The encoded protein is CAWSVVSGKSSYNEQFF. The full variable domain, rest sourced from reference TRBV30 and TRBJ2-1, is SQTIHQWPATLVQPVGSPLSLECTVEGTSNPNLYWYRQAAGRGLQLLFYSVGIGQISSEVPQNLSASRPQDRQFILSSKKLLLSDSGFYLCAWSVVSGKSSYNEQFFGPGTRLTVL.

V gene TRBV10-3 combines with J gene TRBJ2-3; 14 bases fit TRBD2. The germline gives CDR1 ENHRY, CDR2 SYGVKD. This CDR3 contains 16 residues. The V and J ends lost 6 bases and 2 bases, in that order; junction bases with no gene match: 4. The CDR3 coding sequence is TGTGCCATCAGGTCGACTAGCGGGGGGGCCACAGATACGCAGTATTTT. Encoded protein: CAIRSTSGGATDTQYF.

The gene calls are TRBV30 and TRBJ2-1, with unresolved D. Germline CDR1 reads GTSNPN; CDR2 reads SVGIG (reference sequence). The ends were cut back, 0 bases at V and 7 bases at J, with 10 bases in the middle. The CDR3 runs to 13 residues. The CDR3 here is CAWSVAQMNEQFF. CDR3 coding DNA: TGTGCCTGGAGTGTAGCCCAAATGAATGAGCAGTTCTTC.

The CDR3 spells CASSPGGSGGANVLTF. CDR3 coding DNA: TGCGCCAGCAGCCCCGGGGGTAGCGGTGGGGCCAACGTCCTGACTTTC. This chain connects TRBV4-1 to TRBJ2-6, with D possibly being TRBD2 (6 bases). V dropped 4 bases and J dropped 3 bases, with 13 bases sitting between them. Germline loops: CDR1 MGHRA, CDR2 YSYEKL. This CDR3 contains 16 residues.

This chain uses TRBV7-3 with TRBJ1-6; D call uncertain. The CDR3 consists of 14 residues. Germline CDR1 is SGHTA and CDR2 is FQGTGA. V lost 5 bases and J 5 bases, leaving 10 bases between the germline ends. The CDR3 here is CASSRTGNNSPLHF. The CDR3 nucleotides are TGTGCCAGCAGCAGGACCGGTAATAATTCACCCCTCCACTTT.

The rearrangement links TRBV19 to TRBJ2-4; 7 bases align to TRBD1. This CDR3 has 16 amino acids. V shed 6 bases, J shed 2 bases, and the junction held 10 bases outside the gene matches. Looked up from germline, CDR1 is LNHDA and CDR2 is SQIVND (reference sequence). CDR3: CASRRQGWETKNIQYF. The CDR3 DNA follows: TGTGCCAGTAGGAGACAGGGCTGGGAAACCAAAAACATTCAGTACTTC.

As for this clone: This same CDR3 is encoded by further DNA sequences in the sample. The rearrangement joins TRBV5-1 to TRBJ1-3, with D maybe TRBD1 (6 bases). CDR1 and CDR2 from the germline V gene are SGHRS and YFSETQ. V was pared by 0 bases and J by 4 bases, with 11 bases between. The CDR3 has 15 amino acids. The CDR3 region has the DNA TGCGCCAGCAGCTTGGCCGGGGGCTCCGGAAACACCATATATTTT. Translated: CASSLAGGSGNTIYF.

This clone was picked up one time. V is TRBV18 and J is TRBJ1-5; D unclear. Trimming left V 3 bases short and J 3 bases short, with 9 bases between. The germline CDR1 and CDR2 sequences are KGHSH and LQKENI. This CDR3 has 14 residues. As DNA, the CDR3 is TGTGCCAGCTCACCGGGAAAAACCAATCAGCCCCAGCATTTT. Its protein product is CASSPGKTNQPQHF.

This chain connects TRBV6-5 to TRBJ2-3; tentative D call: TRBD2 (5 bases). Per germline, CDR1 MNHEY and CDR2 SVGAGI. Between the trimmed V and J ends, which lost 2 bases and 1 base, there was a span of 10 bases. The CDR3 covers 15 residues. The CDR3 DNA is TGTGCCAGCAGTTACCTGTCCGGGGGCACAGATACGCAGTATTTT. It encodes CASSYLSGGTDTQYF.

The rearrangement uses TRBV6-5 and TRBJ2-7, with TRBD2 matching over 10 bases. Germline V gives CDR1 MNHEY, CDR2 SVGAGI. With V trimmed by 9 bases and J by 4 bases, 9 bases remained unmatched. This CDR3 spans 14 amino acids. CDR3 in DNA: TGTGCCAGTAAAGCTGGACTAGCGGAATACGAGCAGTACTTC. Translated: CASKAGLAEYEQYF.

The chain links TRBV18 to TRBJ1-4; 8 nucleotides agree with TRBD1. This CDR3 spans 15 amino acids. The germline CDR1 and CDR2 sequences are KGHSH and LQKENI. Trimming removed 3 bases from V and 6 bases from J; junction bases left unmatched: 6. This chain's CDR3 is CASSPSTGGDEKLFF. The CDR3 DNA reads TGTGCCAGCTCACCGTCAACAGGGGGAGATGAAAAACTGTTTTTT.